The rows below give T cell receptor beta chains drawn from one sample of a study of siplizumab effects on memory and regulatory T cells. Generated by immunoSEQ multiplex PCR, the TCRdb table keeps only in-frame clones and is missing some. Here the sample spans 60,000 or so clones, approximately 95% being singletons. Sequenced sample: CD8+ T cells sorted from blood. The origin of the receptors is a human donor in good health. Each CDR3 is given with its conserved first and last residue. Fields, in order: J gene, D gene, V gene, clone size, CDR3 DNA, CDR3 protein. A D gene is named only where the DNA matches it firmly. Clone size is stated in some rows and not others, as once, few, many or a class when expanded.

J: TRBJ2-7
D: TRBD1
V: TRBV2
size: .
DNA: TGTGCCAGCAGTAGGACAGGGAGCTCCTACGAGCAGTACTTC
CDR3: CASSRTGSSYEQYF

J: TRBJ2-3
D: TRBD2
V: TRBV7-9
size: .
DNA: TGTGCCAGCAGCTTATGGGCTAGCGGGAGTGCGGATACGCAGTATTTT
CDR3: CASSLWASGSADTQYF

J: TRBJ2-3
D: .
V: TRBV7-9
size: .
DNA: TGTGCCAGCAGCTTTCGCACAGATACGCAGTATTTT
CDR3: CASSFRTDTQYF

J: TRBJ2-2
D: .
V: TRBV29-1
size: .
DNA: TGCAGCGTTGAAGCAGAGGGGCCGGAGCTGTTTTTT
CDR3: CSVEAEGPELFF

J: TRBJ1-2
D: .
V: TRBV4-1
size: .
DNA: TGCGCCAGCAGCCAAGGGGTGAGCCCCCTCTATGGCTACACCTTC
CDR3: CASSQGVSPLYGYTF

J: TRBJ2-2
D: .
V: TRBV5-1
size: .
DNA: TGCGCCAGCAGCTTTGAGGGCACCGGGGAGCTGTTTTTT
CDR3: CASSFEGTGELFF

J: TRBJ2-7
D: TRBD2
V: TRBV6-6
size: once
DNA: TGTGCCAGCCGCCTGGGAGGGACCTCCTACGAGCAGTACTTC
CDR3: CASRLGGTSYEQYF

J: TRBJ2-7
D: .
V: TRBV6-1
size: .
DNA: TGTGCCAGCAGTGATAGGGACGTCAGCTCCTACGAGCAGTACTTC
CDR3: CASSDRDVSSYEQYF

J: TRBJ2-2
D: TRBD2
V: TRBV30
size: .
DNA: TGTGCCTGGAGTGTTGCCAGCGGGAGATCCGGGGAGCTGTTTTTT
CDR3: CAWSVASGRSGELFF

J: TRBJ2-7
D: .
V: TRBV6-1
size: .
DNA: TGTGCCAGCAATCCCGGCCCGGGGTCCTACGAGCAGTACTTC
CDR3: CASNPGPGSYEQYF

J: TRBJ2-5
D: TRBD2
V: TRBV7-9
size: .
DNA: TGTGCCAGCAGCGCGGGACTAGCGCAAGAGACCCAGTACTTC
CDR3: CASSAGLAQETQYF

J: TRBJ1-3
D: .
V: TRBV21-1
size: .
DNA: TGTGCCAGCAGCAAAGCCGGTACCTGGACCTTCCAACCGGGAAACACCATATATTTT
CDR3: CASSKAGTWTFQPGNTIYF

J: TRBJ2-7
D: TRBD1
V: TRBV4-2
size: .
DNA: TGTGCCAGCAGCCAAGACACTTACGGGACAGGGGCCATTCTGGGCGAGCAGTACTTC
CDR3: CASSQDTYGTGAILGEQYF

J: TRBJ2-1
D: .
V: TRBV7-9
size: .
DNA: TGTGCCAGCAGCCCCTTGGACGGTGAGCAGTTCTTC
CDR3: CASSPLDGEQFF

J: TRBJ2-4
D: TRBD1
V: TRBV2
size: .
DNA: TGTGCCAGCACCTTGACAGGGTCTAGAAACATTCAGTACTTC
CDR3: CASTLTGSRNIQYF

J: TRBJ2-3
D: TRBD2
V: TRBV6-5
size: .
DNA: TGTGCCAGCAGTTACTCGTTGACTAGCCCAGATACGCAGTATTTT
CDR3: CASSYSLTSPDTQYF

J: TRBJ2-7
D: .
V: TRBV11-3
size: .
DNA: TGTGCCAGCAGCTTAGAAGAGGGCGAGCAGTACTTC
CDR3: CASSLEEGEQYF

J: TRBJ2-5
D: .
V: TRBV5-1
size: .
DNA: TGCGCCAGCAGCATTCACGTCCAAGAGACCCAGTACTTC
CDR3: CASSIHVQETQYF